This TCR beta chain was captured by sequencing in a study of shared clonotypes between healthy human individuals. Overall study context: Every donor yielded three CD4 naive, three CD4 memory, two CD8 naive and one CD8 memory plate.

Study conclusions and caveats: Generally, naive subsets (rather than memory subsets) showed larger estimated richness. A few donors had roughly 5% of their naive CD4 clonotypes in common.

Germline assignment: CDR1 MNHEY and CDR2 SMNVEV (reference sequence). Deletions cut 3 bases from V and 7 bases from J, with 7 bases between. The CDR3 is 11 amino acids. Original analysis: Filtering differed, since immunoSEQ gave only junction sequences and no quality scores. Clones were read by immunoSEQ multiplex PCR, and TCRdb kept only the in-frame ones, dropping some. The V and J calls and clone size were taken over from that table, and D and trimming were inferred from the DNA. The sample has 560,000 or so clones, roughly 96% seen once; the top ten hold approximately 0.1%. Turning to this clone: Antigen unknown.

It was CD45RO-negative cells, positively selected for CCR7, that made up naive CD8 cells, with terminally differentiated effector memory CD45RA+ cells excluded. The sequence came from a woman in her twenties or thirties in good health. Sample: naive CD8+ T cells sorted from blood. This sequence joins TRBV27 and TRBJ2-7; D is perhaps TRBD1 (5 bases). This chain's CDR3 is CASSFQGEQYF. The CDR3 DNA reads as TGTGCCAGCAGTTTCCAGGGAGAGCAGTACTTC.